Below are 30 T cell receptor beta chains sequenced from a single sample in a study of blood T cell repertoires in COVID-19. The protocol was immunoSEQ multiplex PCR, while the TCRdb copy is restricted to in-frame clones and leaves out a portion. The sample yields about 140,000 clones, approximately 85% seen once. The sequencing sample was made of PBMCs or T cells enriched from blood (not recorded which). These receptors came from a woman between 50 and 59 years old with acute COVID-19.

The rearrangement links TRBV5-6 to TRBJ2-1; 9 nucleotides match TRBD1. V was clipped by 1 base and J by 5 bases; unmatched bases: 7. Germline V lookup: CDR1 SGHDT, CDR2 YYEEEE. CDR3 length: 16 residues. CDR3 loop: CASSLLIRQGDNEQFF. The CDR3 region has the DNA TGTGCCAGCAGCTTGTTAATACGACAGGGGGACAATGAGCAGTTCTTC.

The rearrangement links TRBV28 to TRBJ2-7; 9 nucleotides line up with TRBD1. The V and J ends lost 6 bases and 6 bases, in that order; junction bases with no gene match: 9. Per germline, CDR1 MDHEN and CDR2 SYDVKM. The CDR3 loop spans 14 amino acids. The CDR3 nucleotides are TGTGCCAGCAGCTCTGGGGGACAGGGACTCGAGCAGTACTTC. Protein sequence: CASSSGGQGLEQYF.

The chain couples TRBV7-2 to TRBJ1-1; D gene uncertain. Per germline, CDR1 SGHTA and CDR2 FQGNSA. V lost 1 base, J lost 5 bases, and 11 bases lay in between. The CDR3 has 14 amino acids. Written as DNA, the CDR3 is TGTGCCAGCAGCTTAGTACGGTTGAGGACTGAAGCTTTCTTT. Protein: CASSLVRLRTEAFF.

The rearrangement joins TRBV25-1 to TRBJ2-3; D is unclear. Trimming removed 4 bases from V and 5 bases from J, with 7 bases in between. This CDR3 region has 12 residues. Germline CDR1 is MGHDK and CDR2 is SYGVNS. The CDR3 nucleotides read TGTGCCAGCAGTGTCCTGCGAGATACGCAGTATTTT. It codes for CASSVLRDTQYF.

The CDR3 sequence: CASSLAHRGLTHEQYF. The CDR3 DNA sequence: TGCGCCAGCAGCTTGGCACACAGGGGTTTGACTCACGAGCAGTACTTC. J is TRBJ2-7 and V is TRBV5-1; 7 bases match TRBD1. The CDR3 runs 16 residues. CDR1 and CDR2 (germline): SGHRS, YFSETQ. V trimming: 0 bases; J trimming: 5 bases; junction bases outside the gene matches: 11.

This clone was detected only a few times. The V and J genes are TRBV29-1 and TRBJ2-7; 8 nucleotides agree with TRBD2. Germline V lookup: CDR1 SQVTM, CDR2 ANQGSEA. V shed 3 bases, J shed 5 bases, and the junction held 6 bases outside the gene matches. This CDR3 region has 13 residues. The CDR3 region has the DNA TGCAGCGTTGAGTTGGGACTAGGGGACGAGCAGTACTTC. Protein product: CSVELGLGDEQYF.

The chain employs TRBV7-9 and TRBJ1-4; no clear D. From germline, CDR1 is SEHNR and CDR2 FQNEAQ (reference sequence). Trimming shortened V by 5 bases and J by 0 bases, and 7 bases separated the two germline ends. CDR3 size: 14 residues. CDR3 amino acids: CASSIFATNEKLFF. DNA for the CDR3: TGTGCCAGCAGCATATTCGCAACTAATGAAAAACTGTTTTTT.

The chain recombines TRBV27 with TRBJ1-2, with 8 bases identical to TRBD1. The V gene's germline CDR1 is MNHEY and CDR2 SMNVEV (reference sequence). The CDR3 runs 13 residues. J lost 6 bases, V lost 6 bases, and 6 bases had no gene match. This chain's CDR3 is CASSFRDRNGYTF. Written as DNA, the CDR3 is TGTGCCAGCAGCTTCCGGGACAGGAATGGCTACACCTTC.

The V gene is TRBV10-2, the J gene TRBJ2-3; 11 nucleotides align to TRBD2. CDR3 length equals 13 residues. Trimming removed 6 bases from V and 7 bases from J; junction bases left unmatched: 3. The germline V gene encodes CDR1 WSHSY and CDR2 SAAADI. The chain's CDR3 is CASRGTSGYTQYF. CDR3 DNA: TGCGCCAGCAGGGGGACTAGCGGTTATACGCAGTATTTT.

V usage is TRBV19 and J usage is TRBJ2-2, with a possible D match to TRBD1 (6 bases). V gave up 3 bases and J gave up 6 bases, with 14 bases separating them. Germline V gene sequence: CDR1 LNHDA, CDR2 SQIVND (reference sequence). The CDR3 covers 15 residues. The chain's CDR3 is CASSITGSKPGELFF. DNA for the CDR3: TGTGCCAGTAGTATTACAGGGTCGAAACCCGGGGAGCTGTTTTTT.

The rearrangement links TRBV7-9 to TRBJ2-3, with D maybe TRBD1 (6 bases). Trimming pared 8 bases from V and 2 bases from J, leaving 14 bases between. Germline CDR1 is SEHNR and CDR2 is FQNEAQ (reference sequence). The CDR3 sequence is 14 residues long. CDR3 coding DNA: TGTGCCAGCCTACGGACAGCTTACACAGATACGCAGTATTTT. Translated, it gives CASLRTAYTDTQYF.

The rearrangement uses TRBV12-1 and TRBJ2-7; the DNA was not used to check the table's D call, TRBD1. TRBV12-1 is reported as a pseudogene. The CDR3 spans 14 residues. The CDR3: CASSFVYRTYEQYF. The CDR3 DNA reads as TGTGCCAGCAGCTTTGTTTACAGAACCTACGAGCAGTACTTC.

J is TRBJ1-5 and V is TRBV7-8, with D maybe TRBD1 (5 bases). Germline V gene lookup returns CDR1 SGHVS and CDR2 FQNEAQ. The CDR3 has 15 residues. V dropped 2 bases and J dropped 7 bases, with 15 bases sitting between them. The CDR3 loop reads CASSLTGGSRQPQHF. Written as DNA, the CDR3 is TGTGCCAGCAGCTTAACGGGGGGATCAAGACAGCCCCAGCATTTT.

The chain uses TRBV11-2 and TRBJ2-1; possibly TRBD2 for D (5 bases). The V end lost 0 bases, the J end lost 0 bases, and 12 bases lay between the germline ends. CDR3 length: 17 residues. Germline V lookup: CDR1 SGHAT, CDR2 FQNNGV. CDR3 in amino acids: CASSLDLLASSYNEQFF. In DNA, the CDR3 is TGTGCCAGCAGCTTAGATCTCCTAGCCAGCTCCTACAATGAGCAGTTCTTC.

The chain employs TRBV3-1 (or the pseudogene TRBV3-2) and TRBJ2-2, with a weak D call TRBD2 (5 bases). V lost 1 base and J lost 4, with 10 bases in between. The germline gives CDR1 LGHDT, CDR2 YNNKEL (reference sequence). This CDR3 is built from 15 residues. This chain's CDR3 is CASSQVAGITGELFF. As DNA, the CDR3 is TGTGCCAGCAGCCAAGTGGCCGGGATCACCGGGGAGCTGTTTTTT.

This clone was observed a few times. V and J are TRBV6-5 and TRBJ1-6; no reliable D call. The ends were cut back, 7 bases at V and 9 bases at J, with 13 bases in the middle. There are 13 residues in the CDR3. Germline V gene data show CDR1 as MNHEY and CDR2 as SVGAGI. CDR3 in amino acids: CASIRFGSSPLHF. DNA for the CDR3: TGTGCCAGCATTAGATTCGGGAGTTCACCCCTCCACTTT.

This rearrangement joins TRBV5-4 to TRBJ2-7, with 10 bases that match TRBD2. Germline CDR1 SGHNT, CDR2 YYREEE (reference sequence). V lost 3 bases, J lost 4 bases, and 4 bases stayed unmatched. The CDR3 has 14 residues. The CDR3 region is CASSSAGGPYEQYF. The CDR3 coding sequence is TGTGCCAGCAGCTCAGCGGGAGGGCCGTACGAGCAGTACTTC.

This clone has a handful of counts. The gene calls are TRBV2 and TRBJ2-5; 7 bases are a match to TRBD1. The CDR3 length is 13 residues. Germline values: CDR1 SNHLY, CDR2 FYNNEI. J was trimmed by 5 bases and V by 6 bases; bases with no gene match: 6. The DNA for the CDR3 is TGTGCCAGCAGCCGACAGGGTGGCGAGACCCAGTACTTC. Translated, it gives CASSRQGGETQYF. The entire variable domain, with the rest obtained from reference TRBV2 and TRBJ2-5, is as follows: EPEVTQTPSHQVTQMGQEVILRCVPISNHLYFYWYRQILGQKVEFLVSFYNNEISEKSEIFDDQFSVERPDGSNFTLKIRSTKLEDSAMYFCASSRQGGETQYFGPGTRLLVL.

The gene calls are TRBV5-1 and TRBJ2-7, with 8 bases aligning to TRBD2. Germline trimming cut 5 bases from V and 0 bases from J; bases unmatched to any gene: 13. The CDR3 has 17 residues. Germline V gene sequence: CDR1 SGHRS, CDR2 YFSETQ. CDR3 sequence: CASRHAPNSGDSYEQYF. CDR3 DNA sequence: TGCGCCAGCAGGCATGCTCCTAATAGCGGGGACTCCTACGAGCAGTACTTC.

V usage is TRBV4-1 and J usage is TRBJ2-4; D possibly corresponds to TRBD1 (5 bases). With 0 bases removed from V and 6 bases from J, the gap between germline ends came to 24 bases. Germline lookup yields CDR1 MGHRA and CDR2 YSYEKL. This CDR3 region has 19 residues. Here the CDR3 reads CASSQDQGRRAGLVNIQYF. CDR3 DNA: TGCGCCAGCAGCCAAGATCAAGGCCGTCGGGCAGGGTTGGTAAACATTCAGTACTTC.

CDR3 sequence reads: CASSLDGHEQYF. The CDR3 nucleotides are TGTGCCAGCAGCTTAGATGGCCACGAGCAGTACTTC. This chain uses TRBV11-2 with TRBJ2-7; D call uncertain. This CDR3 comprises 12 residues. Germline V gene sequence: CDR1 SGHAT, CDR2 FQNNGV. V gave up 0 bases and J gave up 5 bases, with 5 bases separating them.

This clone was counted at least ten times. For the CDR3, the DNA is TGTGCCAGCAGCCCCGAGTATTCCAAGCACTACGAGCAGTACTTC. It specifies CASSPEYSKHYEQYF. The rearrangement uses TRBV7-2 and TRBJ2-7; D not certain. The CDR3 totals 15 residues. Germline-derived CDR1 and CDR2 are SGHTA and FQGNSA. V was cut by 5 bases and J by 3 bases, with 17 bases left in between. Together with reference TRBV7-2 and TRBJ2-7, the CDR3 gives the full variable domain: GAGVSQSPSNKVTEKGKDVELRCDPISGHTALYWYRQSLGQGLEFLIYFQGNSAPDKSGLPSDRFSAERTGGSVSTLTIQRTQQEDSAVYLCASSPEYSKHYEQYFGPGTRLTVT.

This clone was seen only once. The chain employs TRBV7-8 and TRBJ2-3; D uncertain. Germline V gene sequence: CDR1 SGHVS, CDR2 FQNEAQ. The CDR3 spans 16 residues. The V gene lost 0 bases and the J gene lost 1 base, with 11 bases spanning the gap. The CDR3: CASSLAWMAGTDTQYF. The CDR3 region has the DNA TGTGCCAGCAGCTTAGCGTGGATGGCGGGCACAGATACGCAGTATTTT.

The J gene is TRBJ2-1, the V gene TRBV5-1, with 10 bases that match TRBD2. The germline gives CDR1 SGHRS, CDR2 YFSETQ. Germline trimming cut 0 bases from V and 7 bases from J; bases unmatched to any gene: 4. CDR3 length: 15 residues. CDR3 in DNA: TGCGCCAGCAGCTTGGCCCTAGCGGGAGTGAATGAGCAGTTCTTC. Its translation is CASSLALAGVNEQFF.

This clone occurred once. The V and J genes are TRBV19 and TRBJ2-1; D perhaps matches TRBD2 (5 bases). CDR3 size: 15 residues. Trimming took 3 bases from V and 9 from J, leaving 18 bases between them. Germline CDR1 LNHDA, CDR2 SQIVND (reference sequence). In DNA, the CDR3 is TGTGCCAGTAGTATTTTTGCAGGAGCGGTTGGTGAGCAGTTCTTC. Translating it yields CASSIFAGAVGEQFF.

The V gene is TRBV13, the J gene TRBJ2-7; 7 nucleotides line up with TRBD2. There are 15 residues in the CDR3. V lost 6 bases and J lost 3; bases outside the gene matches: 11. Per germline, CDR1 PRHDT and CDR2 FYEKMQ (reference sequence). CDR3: CASSRRERDYYEQYF. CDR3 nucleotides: TGTGCCAGCAGTAGGAGGGAGCGGGACTACTACGAGCAGTACTTC.

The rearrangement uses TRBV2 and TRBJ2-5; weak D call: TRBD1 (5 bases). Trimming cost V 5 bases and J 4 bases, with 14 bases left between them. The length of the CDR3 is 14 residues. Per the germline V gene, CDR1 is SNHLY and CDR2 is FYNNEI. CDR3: CASSPDQGRETQYF. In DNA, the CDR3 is TGTGCCAGCAGTCCTGATCAGGGTCGAGAGACCCAGTACTTC.

In DNA form, the CDR3 reads TGTGCCAGCAAGGGACTACAATACAATGAGCAGTTCTTC. It codes for CASKGLQYNEQFF. V is TRBV6-5 and J is TRBJ2-1, with TRBD2 matching over 7 bases. There are 13 residues in the CDR3. The germline V gene encodes CDR1 MNHEY and CDR2 SVGAGI. J was trimmed by 4 bases and V by 7 bases; bases with no gene match: 4.

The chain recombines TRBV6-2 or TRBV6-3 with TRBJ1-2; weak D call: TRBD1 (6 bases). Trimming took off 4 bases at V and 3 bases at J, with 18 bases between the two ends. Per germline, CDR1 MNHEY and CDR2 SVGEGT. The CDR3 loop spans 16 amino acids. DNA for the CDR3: TGTGCCAGCAGTTTGCTACAGGGTCCCGTTGACTATGGCTACACCTTC. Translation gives CASSLLQGPVDYGYTF.

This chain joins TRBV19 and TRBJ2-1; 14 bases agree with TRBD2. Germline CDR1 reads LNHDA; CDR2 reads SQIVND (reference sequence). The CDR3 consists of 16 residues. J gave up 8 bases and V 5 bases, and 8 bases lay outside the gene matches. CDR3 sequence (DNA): TGTGCCAGTAGTTCGTCGACTAGCGGGAGGGCCGATGAGCAGTTCTTC. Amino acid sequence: CASSSSTSGRADEQFF.